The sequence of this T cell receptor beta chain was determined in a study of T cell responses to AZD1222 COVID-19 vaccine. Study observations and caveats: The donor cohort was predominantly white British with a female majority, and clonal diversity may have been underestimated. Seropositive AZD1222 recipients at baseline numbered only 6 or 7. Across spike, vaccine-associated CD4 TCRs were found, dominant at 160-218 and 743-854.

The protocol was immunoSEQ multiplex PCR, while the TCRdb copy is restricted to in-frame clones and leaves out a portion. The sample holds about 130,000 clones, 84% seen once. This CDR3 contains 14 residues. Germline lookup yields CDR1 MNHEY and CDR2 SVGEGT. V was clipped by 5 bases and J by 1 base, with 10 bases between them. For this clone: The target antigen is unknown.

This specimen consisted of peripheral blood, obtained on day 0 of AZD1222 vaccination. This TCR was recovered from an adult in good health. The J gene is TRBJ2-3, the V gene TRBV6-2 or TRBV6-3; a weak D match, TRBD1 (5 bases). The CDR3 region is CASSLQGGTDTQYF. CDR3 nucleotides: TGTGCCAGCAGTCTCCAAGGGGGCACAGATACGCAGTATTTT.